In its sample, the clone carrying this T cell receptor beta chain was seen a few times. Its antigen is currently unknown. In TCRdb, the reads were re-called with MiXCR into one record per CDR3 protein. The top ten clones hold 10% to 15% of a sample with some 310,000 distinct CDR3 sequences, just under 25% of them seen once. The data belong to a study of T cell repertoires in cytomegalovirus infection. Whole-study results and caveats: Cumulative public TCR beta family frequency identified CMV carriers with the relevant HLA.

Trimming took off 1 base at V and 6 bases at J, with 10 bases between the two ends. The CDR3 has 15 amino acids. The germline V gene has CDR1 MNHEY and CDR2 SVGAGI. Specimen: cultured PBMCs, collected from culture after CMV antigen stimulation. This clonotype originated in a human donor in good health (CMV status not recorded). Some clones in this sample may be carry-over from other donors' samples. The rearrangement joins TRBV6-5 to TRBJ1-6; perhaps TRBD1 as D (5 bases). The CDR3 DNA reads TGTGCCAGCAGTTACTGGGACGAAGCTAATTCACCCCTCCACTTT. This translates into CASSYWDEANSPLHF.